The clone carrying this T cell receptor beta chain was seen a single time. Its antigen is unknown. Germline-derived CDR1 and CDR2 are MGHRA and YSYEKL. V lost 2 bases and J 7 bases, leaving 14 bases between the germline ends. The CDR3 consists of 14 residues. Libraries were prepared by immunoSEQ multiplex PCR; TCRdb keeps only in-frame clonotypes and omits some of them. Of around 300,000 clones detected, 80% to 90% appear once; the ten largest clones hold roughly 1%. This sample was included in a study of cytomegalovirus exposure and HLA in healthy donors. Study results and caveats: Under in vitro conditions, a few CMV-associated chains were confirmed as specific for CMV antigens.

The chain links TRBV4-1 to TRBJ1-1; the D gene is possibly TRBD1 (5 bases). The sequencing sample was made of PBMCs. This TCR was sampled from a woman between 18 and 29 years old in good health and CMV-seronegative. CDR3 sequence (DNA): TGCGCCAGCAGCCAATCTGTCCAGGGCGATGAAGCTTTCTTT. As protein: CASSQSVQGDEAFF.